Listed below are T cell receptor beta chains from one sample, sequenced in a study of regulatory T cells in long-lasting Graves disease. TCRdb re-analysed the multiplex PCR reads in MiXCR, keeping a single row per CDR3 protein. The sample lists fewer than 450,000 distinct CDR3 sequences; roughly 15% were seen once. The same specimen was also included in a second study, on T cells in Graves' hyperthyroidism and ophthalmopathy.

This material consisted of peripheral blood mononuclear cells (PBMCs), taken at new diagnosis, from a patient treated with antithyroid drugs. These TCRs come from a woman in her thirties or forties with Graves disease. Each CDR3 is given with its conserved first and last residue. A D gene is named only where the DNA matches it firmly. Clone size is stated in some rows and not others, as once, few, many or a class when expanded.

>TRBV12-3/TRBV12-4|-|TRBJ2-6|many
CASSLGGANVLTF
TGTGCCAGCAGTTTGGGGGGGGCCAACGTCCTGACTTTC
>TRBV11-2|TRBD2|TRBJ2-7|many
CASSSTLAGKLYEQYF
TGTGCCAGCAGCTCTACACTAGCGGGAAAACTCTACGAGCAGTACTTC
>TRBV19|-|TRBJ2-1|many
CASRDAYGIRSYNEQFF
TGTGCCAGTAGAGATGCTTATGGGATCCGCTCCTACAATGAGCAGTTCTTC
>TRBV7-9|-|TRBJ1-2|-
CASSPGTSYGYTF
TGTGCCAGCAGTCCCGGGACAAGTTATGGCTACACCTTC
>TRBV10-3|-|TRBJ2-2|many
CAISDPGDRRNTGELFF
TGTGCCATCAGTGATCCGGGGGACAGAAGGAACACCGGGGAGCTGTTTTTT
>TRBV3-1|TRBD2|TRBJ2-1|few
CASSQELLAGANEQFF
TGTGCCAGCAGCCAAGAACTCCTAGCGGGAGCTAATGAGCAGTTCTTC
>TRBV20-1|TRBD2|TRBJ2-7|many
CSARSSGRLYEQYF
TGCAGTGCTAGGAGCAGCGGGAGGCTGTACGAGCAGTACTTC
>TRBV29-1|-|TRBJ1-2|-
CSTSSDYGYTF
TGCAGCACCTCCAGTGACTATGGCTACACCTTC
>TRBV28|-|TRBJ2-3|once
CASSRNQDLTDTQYF
TGTGCCAGCAGTCGAAATCAGGACCTAACAGATACGCAGTATTTT
>TRBV7-9|TRBD1|TRBJ1-4|-
CASSLLQGDEKLFF
TGTGCCAGCAGCTTGTTGCAGGGGGACGAAAAACTGTTTTTT
>TRBV11-3|TRBD2|TRBJ2-1|many
CASSLKAGGPSNEQFF
TGTGCCAGCAGCCTAAAGGCGGGAGGGCCCTCGAATGAGCAGTTCTTC
>TRBV28|TRBD2|TRBJ2-2|many
CASSANLAGDDTGELFF
TGTGCCAGCAGTGCAAATTTAGCGGGAGATGACACCGGGGAGCTGTTTTTT
>TRBV10-3|TRBD2|TRBJ2-1|many
CAISESVLAGTYNEQFF
TGTGCCATCAGTGAGTCAGTGCTAGCGGGAACCTACAATGAGCAGTTCTTC
>TRBV30|-|TRBJ1-3|many
CAWSRAGTSGNTIYF
TGTGCCTGGAGTCGGGCGGGGACCTCTGGAAACACCATATATTTT
>TRBV29-1|-|TRBJ2-1|few
CSVRGVGYNEQFF
TGCAGCGTTCGAGGGGTAGGGTACAATGAGCAGTTCTTC
>TRBV12-3/TRBV12-4|-|TRBJ2-7|many
CASSSGRLGPYEQYF
TGTGCCAGCAGCAGTGGACGCTTAGGTCCCTACGAGCAGTACTTC
>TRBV7-9|-|TRBJ1-1|many
CASSWGGTDTEAFF
TGTGCCAGCTCCTGGGGCGGCACGGACACTGAAGCTTTCTTT
>TRBV9|TRBD1|TRBJ1-4|-
CASSADRVNEKLFF
TGTGCCAGCAGCGCGGACAGGGTTAATGAAAAACTGTTTTTT
>TRBV28|TRBD1|TRBJ2-1|few
CASSNDRGRVDEQFF
TGTGCCAGCAGCAACGACAGGGGGCGCGTTGATGAGCAGTTCTTC
>TRBV20-1|TRBD2|TRBJ2-1|many
CSARDPLAGRLDEQFF
TGCAGTGCTAGAGACCCACTAGCGGGACGGTTGGATGAGCAGTTCTTC
>TRBV18|TRBD1|TRBJ2-2|-
CASSQPGQGRNTGELFF
TGTGCCAGCTCACAGCCGGGACAGGGTCGTAACACCGGGGAGCTGTTTTTT
>TRBV6-2/TRBV6-3|-|TRBJ2-1|-
CASSYSKGAEQFF
TGTGCCAGCAGTTACTCGAAAGGGGCGGAGCAGTTCTTC
>TRBV6-1|-|TRBJ2-5|-
CASRHTQGTQYF
TGTGCCAGCAGACATACGCAAGGGACCCAGTACTTC
>TRBV6-1|-|TRBJ1-4|many
CASSARINEKLFF
TGTGCCAGCAGTGCGAGAATTAATGAAAAACTGTTTTTT
>TRBV29-1|TRBD1|TRBJ2-5|many
CSALGQGGETQYF
TGCAGTGCCCTGGGACAGGGAGGAGAGACCCAGTACTTC
>TRBV24-1|-|TRBJ1-2|-
CATSDLRVDYGYTF
TGTGCCACCAGTGATTTGAGGGTGGACTATGGCTACACCTTC
>TRBV6-5|TRBD1|TRBJ1-1|few
CASSYSRGTGTEAFF
TGTGCCAGCAGTTACTCGAGAGGGACAGGCACTGAAGCTTTCTTT
>TRBV2|TRBD2|TRBJ2-3|many
CATTQGLADTDTQYF
TGTGCCACGACCCAGGGACTAGCTGACACAGATACGCAGTATTTT
>TRBV7-9|TRBD1|TRBJ2-5|many
CASSLARTGGQETQYF
TGTGCCAGCAGCTTAGCGCGAACAGGGGGCCAAGAGACCCAGTACTTC
>TRBV11-2|TRBD1|TRBJ2-1|many
CASSLQGAYNEQFF
TGTGCCAGCAGTTTACAGGGGGCGTACAATGAGCAGTTCTTC
>TRBV5-8|-|TRBJ2-5|many
CASSNGAGEAETQYF
TGTGCCAGCAGCAATGGGGCAGGGGAAGCGGAGACCCAGTACTTC
>TRBV11-1|-|TRBJ2-7|many
CASSSSRAPRIYEQYF
TGTGCCAGCAGTTCAAGCCGGGCCCCAAGGATCTACGAGCAGTACTTC
>TRBV24-1|TRBD2|TRBJ2-1|few
CATSGLAGGEEQFF
TGTGCCACCAGTGGTCTAGCGGGAGGGGAGGAGCAGTTCTTC
>TRBV5-1|-|TRBJ2-3|many
CASSPPPPRDGGDTQYF
TGCGCCAGCAGCCCGCCCCCCCCCCGGGACGGGGGAGATACGCAGTATTTT
>TRBV3-1|TRBD1|TRBJ1-1|many
CASSQTGALRAFF
TGTGCCAGCAGCCAAACAGGGGCTTTGCGAGCTTTCTTT
>TRBV12-3/TRBV12-4|-|TRBJ2-5|many
CASSQELPQETQYF
TGTGCCAGCAGTCAGGAACTACCTCAGGAGACCCAGTACTTC
>TRBV20-1|-|TRBJ2-7|many
CSARPPGQRLYEQYF
TGCAGTGCTAGACCCCCGGGACAACGGCTCTACGAGCAGTACTTC
>TRBV19|TRBD1|TRBJ2-7|many
CASSTQGSYEQYF
TGTGCCAGTAGTACACAGGGGTCCTACGAGCAGTACTTC
>TRBV4-3|TRBD2|TRBJ2-1|-
CASSQDVAGAYEQFF
TGCGCCAGCAGCCAAGATGTAGCGGGAGCATATGAGCAGTTCTTC
>TRBV4-2|TRBD2|TRBJ2-1|many
CASSQDGGDEQFF
TGTGCCAGCAGCCAAGATGGGGGGGATGAGCAGTTCTTC
>TRBV20-1|-|TRBJ2-7|-
CSAEGDTRAGYEQYF
TGCAGTGCCGAGGGGGACACACGGGCAGGTTACGAGCAGTACTTC
>TRBV9|-|TRBJ2-1|-
CASSVGLANEQFF
TGTGCCAGCAGCGTAGGTCTAGCGAATGAGCAGTTCTTC
>TRBV28|-|TRBJ1-2|many
CASSQRDNYGYTF
TGTGCCAGCAGTCAACGGGACAACTATGGCTACACCTTC
>TRBV2|-|TRBJ1-2|many
CASSVTRTYYGYTF
TGTGCCAGCAGTGTTACCAGGACGTACTATGGCTACACCTTC
>TRBV6-1|TRBD1|TRBJ2-1|-
CASSGRTGSIDEQFF
TGTGCCAGCAGTGGCCGGACAGGGTCGATAGATGAGCAGTTCTTC
>TRBV7-2|-|TRBJ1-6|many
CASSLFDSRGAFSYNSPLHF
TGTGCCAGCAGCTTATTCGACAGCCGAGGGGCCTTCTCCTATAATTCACCCCTCCACTTT